A single sample gave rise to the 22 T cell receptor beta chains below, sequenced in a study of blood T cell repertoires in COVID-19. Sequencing was performed with immunoSEQ multiplex PCR; in TCRdb, only in-frame clones are kept and a portion is missing. The sample consists of 120,000 or so clones, roughly four fifths of them appearing once. Sequencing used peripheral blood. Every receptor here comes from a man in his thirties or forties with COVID-19, enrolled during active disease.

The chain links TRBV7-2 to TRBJ1-6, with unresolved D. Trimming left V 1 base short and J 9 bases short, with 13 bases between. CDR1 SGHTA and CDR2 FQGNSA come from the germline V gene. The CDR3 contains 15 residues. Here the CDR3 DNA reads TGTGCCAGCAGCTTAGAGCCCTCGGGTAGTTCACCCCTCCACTTT. Translated: CASSLEPSGSSPLHF.

The chain links TRBV5-5 to TRBJ2-2; 7 bases line up with TRBD1. The CDR3 extends over 16 amino acids. Unmatched junction bases numbered 6, after V lost 1 base and J lost 3 bases. The germline V gene has CDR1 SGHKS and CDR2 YYEKEE (reference sequence). For the CDR3, the DNA is TGTGCCAGCAGCTTGAGGGGGCTTATGGACACCGGGGAGCTGTTTTTT. Residues: CASSLRGLMDTGELFF. Together with reference TRBV5-5 and TRBJ2-2, the CDR3 gives the full variable domain: DAGVTQSPTHLIKTRGQQVTLRCSPISGHKSVSWYQQVLGQGPQFIFQYYEKEERGRGNFPDRFSARQFPNYSSELNVNALLLGDSALYLCASSLRGLMDTGELFFGEGSRLTVL.

The chain joins TRBV18 to TRBJ1-5; TRBD1 matches 11 bases. The CDR3 runs 16 residues. Germline V gene sequence: CDR1 KGHSH, CDR2 LQKENI. With V trimmed by 3 bases and J by 2 bases, 3 bases remained unmatched. CDR3 DNA sequence: TGTGCCAGCTCACCGGACAGGGGGCGCGGCAATCAGCCCCAGCATTTT. It codes for CASSPDRGRGNQPQHF.

This clone has a handful of counts. The J gene is TRBJ1-2, the V gene TRBV2, with TRBD1 matching over 7 bases. Germline V gene sequence: CDR1 SNHLY, CDR2 FYNNEI. CDR3 length: 15 residues. The trim removed 4 bases at V and 4 bases at J, leaving 9 bases unmatched. The CDR3, as DNA: TGTGCCAGCAGTGGACAGGGCGGGTCCAGCTATGGCTACACCTTC. Translated, it gives CASSGQGGSSYGYTF.

This sequence joins TRBV5-6 and TRBJ2-1; 9 bases line up with TRBD2. The CDR3 consists of 16 residues. V shed 0 bases and J 9 bases; nucleotides not matched to a gene: 10. From germline, CDR1 is SGHDT and CDR2 YYEEEE. The CDR3 region is CASSLVRLAGEIEQFF. The CDR3 DNA sequence: TGTGCCAGCAGCTTGGTACGATTAGCGGGAGAAATTGAGCAGTTCTTC.

The chain combines TRBV2 with TRBJ2-7, with 8 nucleotides matching TRBD1. Looked up from germline, CDR1 is SNHLY and CDR2 is FYNNEI. The CDR3 consists of 14 residues. Trimming cost V 6 bases and J 2 bases; bases outside gene matches: 6. CDR3 in amino acids: CASRGGQVTYEQYF. The DNA of the CDR3 is TGTGCCAGCAGGGGGGGACAGGTAACCTACGAGCAGTACTTC.

The rearrangement uses TRBV7-3 and TRBJ2-3, with 7 bases fitting TRBD1. V shed 5 bases and J 4 bases; nucleotides not matched to a gene: 9. CDR1 is SGHTA, CDR2 FQGTGA, per germline. CDR3 size: 15 residues. DNA of the CDR3: TGTGCCAGCAGCAACCCCCGACAGGGCGCAGATACGCAGTATTTT. It codes for CASSNPRQGADTQYF.

The chain links TRBV7-9 to TRBJ1-2; no firm D call. Germline V lookup: CDR1 SEHNR, CDR2 FQNEAQ (reference sequence). Trimming pared 0 bases from V and 8 bases from J, leaving 13 bases between. The CDR3 has 14 residues. The CDR3 sequence is CASSLAQSGRGYTF. CDR3 DNA: TGTGCCAGCAGCTTAGCGCAGTCGGGGAGAGGCTACACCTTC.

The V call is TRBV5-6, the J call TRBJ2-3, with D perhaps matching TRBD2 (5 bases). Germline V CDR1 and CDR2: SGHDT, YYEEEE. With 5 bases removed from V and 0 bases from J, the gap between germline ends came to 16 bases. This CDR3 is built from 16 residues. The CDR3 here is CASSHGQRTSTDTQYF. The CDR3 DNA reads as TGTGCCAGCAGTCACGGCCAGCGGACTAGCACAGATACGCAGTATTTT.

This clone has only a few counts. The chain employs TRBV21-1 and TRBJ2-1; the table calls TRBD1, which could not be checked here. TRBV21-1 is a pseudogene locus. This CDR3 has 15 amino acids. CDR3 sequence (DNA): TGTGCCAGCAGCGGCCGGACAGGGGGCTTAGGTGAGCAGTTCTTC. Translated: CASSGRTGGLGEQFF.

The gene calls are TRBV11-1 and TRBJ1-1; 10 nucleotides align to TRBD1. Per germline, CDR1 SGHAT and CDR2 FQDESV (reference sequence). V dropped 5 bases and J dropped 3; count of bases not matched to a gene: 3. The length of the CDR3 is 14 residues. CDR3 protein: CASSRQGAYTEAFF. CDR3 coding DNA: TGTGCCAGCAGCCGACAGGGGGCTTACACTGAAGCTTTCTTT.

The V gene is TRBV2, the J gene TRBJ1-2; 8 bases are a match to TRBD1. The CDR3 contains 15 residues. Trimming cost V 6 bases and J 4 bases; bases outside gene matches: 10. From germline, CDR1 is SNHLY and CDR2 FYNNEI. The CDR3 loop reads CASSPGQGRVYGYTF. CDR3 coding DNA: TGTGCCAGCAGCCCCGGACAGGGACGAGTCTATGGCTACACCTTC.

CDR3 sequence reads: CASSQKTGQEGWVNRNEQFF. Written as DNA, the CDR3 is TGCGCCAGCAGTCAGAAAACAGGACAGGAGGGATGGGTGAATAGGAATGAGCAGTTCTTC. V usage is TRBV23-1 and J usage is TRBJ2-1, with D maybe TRBD1 (7 bases). TRBV23-1 is an open reading frame, and its role is uncertain. The V end was cut by 3 bases, the J end by 7 bases, with 31 bases between. The CDR3 sequence is 20 residues long.

The chain has TRBV4-2 and TRBJ2-5, with a weak D call TRBD1 (6 bases). Germline CDR1 LGHNA, CDR2 YNFKEQ. V lost 4 bases to trimming and J lost 3 bases, with 18 bases between them. The CDR3 is 16 amino acids. DNA of the CDR3: TGTGCCAGCAGCCCTGGAGTTAAGGGGGAAGAAGAGACCCAGTACTTC. It yields the protein CASSPGVKGEEETQYF.

The chain recombines TRBV30 with TRBJ2-6; possibly TRBD2 for D (5 bases). Looked up from germline, CDR1 is GTSNPN and CDR2 is SVGIG (reference sequence). V was clipped by 3 bases and J by 4 bases, with 10 bases between them. This CDR3 has 14 residues. For the CDR3, the DNA is TGTGCCTGGAGCGCGGGTTCGGGGGCCAACGTCCTGACTTTC. Translating it yields CAWSAGSGANVLTF.

This clone was seen only once. V and J are TRBV9 and TRBJ2-1; tentatively, D is TRBD1 (6 bases). The length of the CDR3 is 13 residues. CDR1 and CDR2 (germline): SGDLS, YYNGEE. Trimming shortened V by 0 bases and J by 9 bases, and 10 bases separated the two germline ends. CDR3 loop: CASSVGGRVEQFF. CDR3 bases: TGTGCCAGCAGCGTAGGGGGGCGGGTTGAGCAGTTCTTC.

The chain recombines TRBV9 with TRBJ1-4; perhaps TRBD1 as D (6 bases). Germline CDR1 is SGDLS and CDR2 is YYNGEE. The CDR3 covers 15 residues. Trimming took off 3 bases at V and 5 bases at J, with 14 bases between the two ends. CDR3 coding DNA: TGTGCCAGCAGCGCTGCAGGGGCCCTAAATGAAAAACTGTTTTTT. Its protein is CASSAAGALNEKLFF.

The chain carries TRBV6-5 and TRBJ1-1; no clear D gene. The germline V gene has CDR1 MNHEY and CDR2 SVGAGI. The length of the CDR3 is 13 residues. V dropped 5 bases and J dropped 2 bases, with 9 bases sitting between them. The CDR3 sequence: CASSPTANTEAFF. The DNA of the CDR3 is TGTGCCAGCAGTCCAACAGCCAACACTGAAGCTTTCTTT.

This chain links TRBV7-2 with TRBJ1-5; no clear D gene. Germline CDR1 and CDR2: SGHTA and FQGNSA. The CDR3 is 12 residues long. V dropped 8 bases and J dropped 5 bases, with 10 bases sitting between them. The CDR3 loop reads CASGADYQPQHF. The CDR3 DNA sequence: TGTGCCAGCGGAGCTGACTATCAGCCCCAGCATTTT.

The rearrangement links TRBV7-8 to TRBJ2-1, with 11 bases lining up with TRBD2. The germline gives CDR1 SGHVS, CDR2 FQNEAQ. V shed 1 base, J shed 6 bases, and the junction held 11 bases outside the gene matches. CDR3 length equals 18 residues. CDR3 nucleotide sequence: TGTGCCAGCAGCTTAGAAGCCCCTGGGCTAGCGGGAGGCAATGAGCAGTTCTTC. It encodes CASSLEAPGLAGGNEQFF.

The rearrangement joins TRBV5-6 to TRBJ2-1; 7 bases map to TRBD1. The CDR3 sequence is 16 residues long. V trimming: 0 bases; J trimming: 4 bases; junction bases outside the gene matches: 7. Germline values: CDR1 SGHDT, CDR2 YYEEEE. CDR3 sequence: CASSLGGGYQYNEQFF. CDR3 sequence (DNA): TGTGCCAGCAGCTTGGGAGGGGGCTACCAATACAATGAGCAGTTCTTC. The full variable domain, its missing parts supplied by reference TRBV5-6 and TRBJ2-1, is DAGVTQSPTHLIKTRGQQVTLRCSPKSGHDTVSWYQQALGQGPQFIFQYYEEEERQRGNFPDRFSGHQFPNYSSELNVNALLLGDSALYLCASSLGGGYQYNEQFFGPGTRLTVL.

The V gene is TRBV4-1, the J gene TRBJ1-4, with 10 bases lining up with TRBD1. CDR1 MGHRA and CDR2 YSYEKL come from the germline V gene. The CDR3 consists of 15 residues. V dropped 3 bases and J dropped 7; count of bases not matched to a gene: 5. CDR3 in amino acids: CASSHWDRGGEKLFF. The CDR3 DNA sequence: TGCGCCAGCAGCCATTGGGACAGGGGAGGTGAAAAACTGTTTTTT.